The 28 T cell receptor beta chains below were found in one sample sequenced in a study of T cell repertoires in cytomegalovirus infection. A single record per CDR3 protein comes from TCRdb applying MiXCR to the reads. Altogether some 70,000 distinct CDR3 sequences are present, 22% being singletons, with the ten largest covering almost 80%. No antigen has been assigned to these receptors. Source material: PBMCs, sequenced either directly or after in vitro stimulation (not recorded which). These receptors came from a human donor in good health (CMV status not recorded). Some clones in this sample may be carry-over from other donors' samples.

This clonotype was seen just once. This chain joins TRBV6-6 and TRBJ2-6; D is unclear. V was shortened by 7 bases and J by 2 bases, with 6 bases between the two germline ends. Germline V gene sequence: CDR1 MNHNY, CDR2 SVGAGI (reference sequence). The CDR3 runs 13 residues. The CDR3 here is CASKIAGANVLTF. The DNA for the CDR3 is TGTGCCAGCAAGATAGCTGGGGCCAACGTCCTGACTTTC.

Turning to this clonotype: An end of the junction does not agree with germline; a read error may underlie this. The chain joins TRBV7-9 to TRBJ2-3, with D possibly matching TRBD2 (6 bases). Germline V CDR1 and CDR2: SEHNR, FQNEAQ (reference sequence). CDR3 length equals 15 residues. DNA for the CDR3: TGTGTCAGCAGCATGGGACTTGTACTCACAGATACGCAGTATTTT. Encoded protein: CVSSMGLVLTDTQYF.

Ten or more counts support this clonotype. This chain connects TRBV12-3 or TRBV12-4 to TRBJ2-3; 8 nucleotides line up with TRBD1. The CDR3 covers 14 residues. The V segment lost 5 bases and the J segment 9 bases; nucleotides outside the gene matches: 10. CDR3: CASSSGQGAGTQYF. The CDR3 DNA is TGTGCCAGCAGTAGCGGACAGGGAGCAGGCACGCAGTATTTT.

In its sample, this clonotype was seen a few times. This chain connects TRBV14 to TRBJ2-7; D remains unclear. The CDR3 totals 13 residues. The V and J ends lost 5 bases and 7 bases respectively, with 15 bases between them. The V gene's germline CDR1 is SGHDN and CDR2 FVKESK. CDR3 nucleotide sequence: TGTGCCAGCAGCGATCAACGGGTTGGGGAGCAGTACTTC. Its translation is CASSDQRVGEQYF.

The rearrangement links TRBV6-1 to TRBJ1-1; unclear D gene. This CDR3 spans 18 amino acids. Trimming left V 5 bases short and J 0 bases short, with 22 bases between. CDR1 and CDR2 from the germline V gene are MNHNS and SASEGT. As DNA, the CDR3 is TGTGCCAGCAGTTTAGGACCTCTCTTTCGGACGGTGAACACTGAAGCTTTCTTT. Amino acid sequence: CASSLGPLFRTVNTEAFF.

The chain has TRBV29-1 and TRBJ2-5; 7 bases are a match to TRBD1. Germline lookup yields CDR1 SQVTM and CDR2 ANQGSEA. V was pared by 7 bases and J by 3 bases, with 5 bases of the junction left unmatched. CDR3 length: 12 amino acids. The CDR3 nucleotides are TGCAGCGGATCCGGGACAGAAGAGACCCAGTACTTC. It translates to CSGSGTEETQYF.

The CDR3: CASSLKLGANVLTF. For the CDR3, the DNA is TGTGCCAGCAGCTTAAAACTTGGGGCCAACGTCCTGACTTTC. The chain has TRBV7-2 and TRBJ2-6; no clear D gene. The CDR3 runs 14 residues. Per the germline V gene, CDR1 is SGHTA and CDR2 is FQGNSA. V was cut by 2 bases and J by 3 bases, with 5 bases left in between. The entire variable domain, with the rest obtained from reference TRBV7-2 and TRBJ2-6, is as follows: GAGVSQSPSNKVTEKGKDVELRCDPISGHTALYWYRQSLGQGLEFLIYFQGNSAPDKSGLPSDRFSAERTGGSVSTLTIQRTQQEDSAVYLCASSLKLGANVLTFGAGSRLTVL.

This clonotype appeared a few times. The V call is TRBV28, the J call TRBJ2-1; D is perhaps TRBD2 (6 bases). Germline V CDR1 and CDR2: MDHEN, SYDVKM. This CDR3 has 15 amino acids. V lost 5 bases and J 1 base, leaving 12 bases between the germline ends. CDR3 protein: CASSTGTVSYNEQFF. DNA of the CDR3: TGTGCCAGCAGTACTGGGACTGTATCCTACAATGAGCAGTTCTTC. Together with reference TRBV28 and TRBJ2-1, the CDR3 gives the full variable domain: DVKVTQSSRYLVKRTGEKVFLECVQDMDHENMFWYRQDPGLGLRLIYFSYDVKMKEKGDIPEGYSVSREKKERFSLILESASTNQTSMYLCASSTGTVSYNEQFFGPGTRLTVL.

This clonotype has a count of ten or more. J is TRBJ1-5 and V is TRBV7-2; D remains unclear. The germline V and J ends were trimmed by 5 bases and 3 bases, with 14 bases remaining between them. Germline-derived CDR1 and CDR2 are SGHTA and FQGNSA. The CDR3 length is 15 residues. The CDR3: CASSAGLRLNQPQHF. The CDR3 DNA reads TGTGCCAGCAGCGCCGGGTTGCGCCTCAATCAGCCCCAGCATTTT.

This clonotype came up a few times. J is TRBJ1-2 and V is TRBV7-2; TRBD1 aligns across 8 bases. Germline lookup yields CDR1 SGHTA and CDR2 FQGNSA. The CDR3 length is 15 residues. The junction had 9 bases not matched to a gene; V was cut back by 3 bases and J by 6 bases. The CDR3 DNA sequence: TGTGCCAGCAGCTTGGGGGCAGGGGGCGGGCATGGCTACACCTTC. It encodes CASSLGAGGGHGYTF.

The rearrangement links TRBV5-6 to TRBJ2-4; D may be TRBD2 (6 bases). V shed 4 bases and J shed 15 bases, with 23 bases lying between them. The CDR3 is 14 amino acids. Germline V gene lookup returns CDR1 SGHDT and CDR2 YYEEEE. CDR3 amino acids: CASSPTGVSPVLYF. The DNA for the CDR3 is TGTGCCAGCAGCCCGACGGGAGTGTCACCTGTGCTGTACTTC.

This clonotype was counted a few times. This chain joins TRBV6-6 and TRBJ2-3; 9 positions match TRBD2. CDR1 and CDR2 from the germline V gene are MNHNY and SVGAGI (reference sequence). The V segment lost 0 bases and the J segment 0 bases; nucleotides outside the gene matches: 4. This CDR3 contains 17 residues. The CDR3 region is CASSYSLAGKSTDTQYF. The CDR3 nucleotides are TGTGCCAGCAGTTACTCGCTAGCGGGAAAAAGCACAGATACGCAGTATTTT.

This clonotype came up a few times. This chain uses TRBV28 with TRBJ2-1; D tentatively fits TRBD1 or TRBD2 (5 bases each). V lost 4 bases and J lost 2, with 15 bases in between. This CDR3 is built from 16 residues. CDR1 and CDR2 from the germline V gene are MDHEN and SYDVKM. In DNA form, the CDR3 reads TGTGCCAGCAGTTCCCAGGGACGGACAACCTACAATGAGCAGTTCTTC. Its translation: CASSSQGRTTYNEQFF.

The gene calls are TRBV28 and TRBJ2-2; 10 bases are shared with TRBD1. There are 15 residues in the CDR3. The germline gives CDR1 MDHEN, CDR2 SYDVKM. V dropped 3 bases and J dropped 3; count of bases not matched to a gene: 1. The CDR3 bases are TGTGCCAGCAGTTTTGGGACAGGGGACACCGGGGAGCTGTTTTTT. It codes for CASSFGTGDTGELFF. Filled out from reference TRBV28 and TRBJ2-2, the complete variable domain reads DVKVTQSSRYLVKRTGEKVFLECVQDMDHENMFWYRQDPGLGLRLIYFSYDVKMKEKGDIPEGYSVSREKKERFSLILESASTNQTSMYLCASSFGTGDTGELFFGEGSRLTVL.

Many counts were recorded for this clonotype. CDR3 sequence reads: CASRYGTNNEQFF. The CDR3 DNA is TGTGCCAGCAGGTATGGGACTAACAATGAGCAGTTCTTC. The gene calls are TRBV7-2 and TRBJ2-1; TRBD2 agrees at 7 bases. The junction had 4 bases not matched to a gene; V was cut back by 6 bases and J by 5 bases. CDR3 length: 13 residues. Germline V gene sequence: CDR1 SGHTA, CDR2 FQGNSA. The full variable domain, completed using reference TRBV7-2 and TRBJ2-1, is GAGVSQSPSNKVTEKGKDVELRCDPISGHTALYWYRQSLGQGLEFLIYFQGNSAPDKSGLPSDRFSAERTGGSVSTLTIQRTQQEDSAVYLCASRYGTNNEQFFGPGTRLTVL.

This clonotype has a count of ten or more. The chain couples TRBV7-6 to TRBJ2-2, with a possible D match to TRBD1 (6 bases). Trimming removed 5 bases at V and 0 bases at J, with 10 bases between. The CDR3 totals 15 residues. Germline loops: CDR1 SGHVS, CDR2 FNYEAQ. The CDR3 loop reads CASSTGRANTGELFF. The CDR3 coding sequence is TGTGCCAGCAGCACAGGGCGGGCGAACACCGGGGAGCTGTTTTTT.

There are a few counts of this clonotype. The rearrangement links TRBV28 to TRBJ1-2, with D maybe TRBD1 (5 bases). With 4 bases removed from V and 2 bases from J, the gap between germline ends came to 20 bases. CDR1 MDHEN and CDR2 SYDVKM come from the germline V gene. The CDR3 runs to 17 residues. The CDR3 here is CASSSMSVGRPNYGYTF. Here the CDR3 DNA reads TGTGCCAGCAGTTCAATGTCGGTGGGACGGCCGAACTATGGCTACACCTTC.

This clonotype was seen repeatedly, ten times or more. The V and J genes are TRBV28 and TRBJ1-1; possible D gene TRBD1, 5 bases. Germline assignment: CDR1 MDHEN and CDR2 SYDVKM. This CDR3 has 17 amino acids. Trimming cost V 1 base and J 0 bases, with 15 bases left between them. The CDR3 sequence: CASSLYWQGKLNTEAFF. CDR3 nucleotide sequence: TGTGCCAGCAGTTTATACTGGCAGGGAAAACTGAACACTGAAGCTTTCTTT.

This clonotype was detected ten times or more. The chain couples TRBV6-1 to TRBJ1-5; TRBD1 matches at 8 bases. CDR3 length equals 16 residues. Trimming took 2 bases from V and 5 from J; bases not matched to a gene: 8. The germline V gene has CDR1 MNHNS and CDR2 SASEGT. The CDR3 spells CASSESGQGWDQPQHF. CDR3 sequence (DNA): TGTGCCAGCAGTGAATCAGGACAGGGCTGGGATCAGCCCCAGCATTTT.

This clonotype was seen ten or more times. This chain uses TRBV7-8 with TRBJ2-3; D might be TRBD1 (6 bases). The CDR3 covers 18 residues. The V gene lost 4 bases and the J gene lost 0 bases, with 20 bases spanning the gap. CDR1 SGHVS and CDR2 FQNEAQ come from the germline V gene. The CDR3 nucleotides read TGTGCCAGCAGCTCCCCTCTAGACAGGATTTCTAGCACAGATACGCAGTATTTT. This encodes CASSSPLDRISSTDTQYF.

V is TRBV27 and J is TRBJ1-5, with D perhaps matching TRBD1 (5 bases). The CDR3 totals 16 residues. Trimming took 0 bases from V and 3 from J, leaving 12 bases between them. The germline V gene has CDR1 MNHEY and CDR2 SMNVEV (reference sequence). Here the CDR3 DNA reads TGTGCCAGCAGTTTATCCTCTCTGGGGCTCAATCAGCCCCAGCATTTT. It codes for CASSLSSLGLNQPQHF.

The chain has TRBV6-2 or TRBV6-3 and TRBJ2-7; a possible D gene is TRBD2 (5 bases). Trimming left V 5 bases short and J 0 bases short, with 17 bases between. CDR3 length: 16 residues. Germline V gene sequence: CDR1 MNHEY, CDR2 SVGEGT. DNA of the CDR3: TGTGCCAGCAGTAGGCCTGCGGTCACTAGCTCCTACGAGCAGTACGTC. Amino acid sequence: CASSRPAVTSSYEQYV.

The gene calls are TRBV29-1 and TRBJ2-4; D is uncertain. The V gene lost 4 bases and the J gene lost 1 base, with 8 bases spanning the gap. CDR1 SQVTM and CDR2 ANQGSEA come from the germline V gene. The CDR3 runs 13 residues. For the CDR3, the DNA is TGCAGCGTTGTCATGTGGGCCAAAAACATTCAGTACTTC. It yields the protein CSVVMWAKNIQYF.

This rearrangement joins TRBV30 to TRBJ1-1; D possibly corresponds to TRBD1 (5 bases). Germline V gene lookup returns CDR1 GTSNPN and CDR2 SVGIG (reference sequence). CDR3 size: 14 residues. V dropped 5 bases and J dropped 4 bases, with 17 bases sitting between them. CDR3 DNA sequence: TGTGCCTGGGAGGGGAGGGGAAGAGGCACTGAAGCTTTCTTT. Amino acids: CAWEGRGRGTEAFF.

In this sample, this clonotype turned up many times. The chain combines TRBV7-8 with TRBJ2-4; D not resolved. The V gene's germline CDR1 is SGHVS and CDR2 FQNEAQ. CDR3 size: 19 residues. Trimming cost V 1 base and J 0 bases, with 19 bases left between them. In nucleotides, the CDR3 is TGTGCCAGCAGCTTAGGTACACCTCGAGTTTCCCTAGCCAAAAACATTCAGTACTTC. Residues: CASSLGTPRVSLAKNIQYF. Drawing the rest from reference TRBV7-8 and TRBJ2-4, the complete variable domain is GAGVSQSPRYKVAKRGQDVALRCDPISGHVSLFWYQQALGQGPEFLTYFQNEAQLDKSGLPSDRFFAERPEGSVSTLKIQRTQQEDSAVYLCASSLGTPRVSLAKNIQYFGAGTRLSVL.

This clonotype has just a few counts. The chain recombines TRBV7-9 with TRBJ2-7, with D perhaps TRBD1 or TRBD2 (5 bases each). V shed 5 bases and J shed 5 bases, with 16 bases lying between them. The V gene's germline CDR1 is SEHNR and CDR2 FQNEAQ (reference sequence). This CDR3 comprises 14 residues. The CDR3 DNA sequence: TGTGCCAGCAGCCGTCTCGAGGGGCTGAACGAGCAGTACTTC. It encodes CASSRLEGLNEQYF.

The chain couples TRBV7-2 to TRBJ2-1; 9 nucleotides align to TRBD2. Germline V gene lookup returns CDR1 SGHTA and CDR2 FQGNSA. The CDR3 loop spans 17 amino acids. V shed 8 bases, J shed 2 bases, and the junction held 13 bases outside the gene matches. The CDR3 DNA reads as TGTGCCAGCGGTCTAGGAGGGGCGGGAGGGACCTACAATGAGCAGTTCTTC. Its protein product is CASGLGGAGGTYNEQFF.

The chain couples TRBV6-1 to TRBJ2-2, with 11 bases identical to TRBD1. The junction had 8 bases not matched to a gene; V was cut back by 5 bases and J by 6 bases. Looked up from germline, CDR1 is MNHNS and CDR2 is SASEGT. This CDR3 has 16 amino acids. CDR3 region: CASSPWTGGVAGELFF. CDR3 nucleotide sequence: TGTGCCAGCAGTCCCTGGACAGGGGGCGTCGCCGGGGAGCTGTTTTTT.